This is a list of T cell receptor beta chains from one sample in a study of blood T cell repertoires in COVID-19. The repertoire was sequenced with immunoSEQ multiplex PCR; TCRdb's copy has only in-frame clones and lacks some. This repertoire shows 65,000 to 75,000 clones, around 92% found once; its top ten account for about an eighth. Sequencing was performed on peripheral blood. The receptors were gathered from a human donor with active COVID-19. The donor label of this sample is uncertain. Each CDR3 is given with its conserved first and last residue. D genes are given only for firm matches. Size is omitted from some rows. Given values are once, few, many or a class for expanded clones.

abundance	d_gene	v_gene	j_gene	CDR3aa	CDR3nt
once	TRBD2	TRBV7-9	TRBJ2-1	CASSSSLGLAYNEQFF	TGTGCCAGCAGCTCCTCCCTCGGACTAGCCTACAATGAGCAGTTCTTC
.	.	TRBV4-1	TRBJ1-5	CASSHGTTSGQPQHF	TGCGCCAGCAGCCACGGAACGACAAGCGGTCAGCCCCAGCATTTT
.	TRBD1	TRBV7-9	TRBJ2-2	CASSPLRGTGALNTGELFF	TGTGCCAGCAGCCCACTCCGAGGGACAGGGGCTCTGAACACCGGGGAGCTGTTTTTT
.	TRBD1	TRBV11-2	TRBJ2-5	CASSSGQGWETQYF	TGTGCCAGCAGCTCAGGACAGGGGTGGGAGACCCAGTACTTC
.	TRBD1	TRBV10-3	TRBJ1-1	CAISDSVTGLRPEAFF	TGTGCCATCAGTGATAGTGTGACAGGGCTTCGCCCTGAAGCTTTCTTT
.	.	TRBV7-2	TRBJ1-2	CASSVQGDGYTF	TGTGCCAGCAGCGTACAGGGTGACGGCTACACCTTC
.	TRBD2	TRBV24-1	TRBJ2-1	CATRKGGLEGNEQFF	TGTGCCACCCGCAAAGGGGGACTAGAAGGCAATGAGCAGTTCTTC
once	.	TRBV11-2	TRBJ2-1	CASSLSSGNEQFF	TGTGCCAGCAGCTTATCGTCCGGCAATGAGCAGTTCTTC
.	TRBD1	TRBV28	TRBJ2-7	CASLRQGFSYEQYF	TGTGCCAGCCTACGACAGGGGTTCTCCTACGAGCAGTACTTC
.	.	TRBV19	TRBJ2-3	CASSIQASTDTQYF	TGTGCCAGTAGTATACAGGCTAGCACAGATACGCAGTATTTT
once	TRBD2	TRBV7-2	TRBJ2-1	CASSLAGGRYNEQFF	TGTGCCAGCAGCTTAGCGGGAGGGCGGTACAATGAGCAGTTCTTC
.	.	TRBV12-3/TRBV12-4	TRBJ2-1	CASSLLVVGEQFF	TGTGCCAGCAGTTTATTGGTAGTCGGTGAGCAGTTCTTC
.	TRBD2	TRBV18	TRBJ2-2	CASSPRTAGTGELFF	TGTGCCAGCTCACCACGTACAGCGGGGACCGGGGAGCTGTTTTTT
.	.	TRBV9	TRBJ1-3	CASSPPAGSAGNTIYF	TGTGCCAGCAGTCCCCCGGCAGGGTCGGCTGGAAACACCATATATTTT